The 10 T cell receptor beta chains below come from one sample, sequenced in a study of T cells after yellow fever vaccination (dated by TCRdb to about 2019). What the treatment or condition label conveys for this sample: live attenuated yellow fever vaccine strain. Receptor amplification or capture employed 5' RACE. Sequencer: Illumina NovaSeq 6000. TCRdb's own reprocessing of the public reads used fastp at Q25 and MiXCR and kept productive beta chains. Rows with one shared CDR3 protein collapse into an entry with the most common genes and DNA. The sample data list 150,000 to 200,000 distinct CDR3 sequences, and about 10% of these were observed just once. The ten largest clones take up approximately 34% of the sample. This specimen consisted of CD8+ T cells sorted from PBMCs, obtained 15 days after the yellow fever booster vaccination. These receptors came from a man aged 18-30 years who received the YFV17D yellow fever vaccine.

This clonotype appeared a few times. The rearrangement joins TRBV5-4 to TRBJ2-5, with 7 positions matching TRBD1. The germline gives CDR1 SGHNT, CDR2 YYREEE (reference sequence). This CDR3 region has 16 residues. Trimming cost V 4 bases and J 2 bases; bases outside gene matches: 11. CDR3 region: CASSRPSTGDQETQYF. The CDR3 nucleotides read TGTGCCAGCAGCCGCCCCTCCACAGGGGATCAAGAGACCCAGTACTTC.

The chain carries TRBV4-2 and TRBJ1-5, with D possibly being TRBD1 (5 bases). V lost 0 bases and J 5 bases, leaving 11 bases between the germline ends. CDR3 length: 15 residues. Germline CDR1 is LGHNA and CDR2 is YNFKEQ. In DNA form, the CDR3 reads TGTGCCAGCAGCCAAGAGGGCCGGGGGGATCAGCCCCAGCATTTT. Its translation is CASSQEGRGDQPQHF.

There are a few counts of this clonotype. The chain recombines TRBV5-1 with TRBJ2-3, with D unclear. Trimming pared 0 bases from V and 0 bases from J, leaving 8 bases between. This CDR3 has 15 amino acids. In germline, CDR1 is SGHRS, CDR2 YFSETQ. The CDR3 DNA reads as TGCGCCAGCAGCTTGGTTCTTTCTAGCACAGATACGCAGTATTTT. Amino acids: CASSLVLSSTDTQYF.

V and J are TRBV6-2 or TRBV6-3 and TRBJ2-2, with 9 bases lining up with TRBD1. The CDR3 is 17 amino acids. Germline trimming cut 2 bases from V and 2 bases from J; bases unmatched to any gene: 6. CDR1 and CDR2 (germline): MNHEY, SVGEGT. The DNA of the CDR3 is TGTGCCAGCAGTTACCGAGTGGACAGGGGAAACACCGGGGAGCTGTTTTTT. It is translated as CASSYRVDRGNTGELFF.

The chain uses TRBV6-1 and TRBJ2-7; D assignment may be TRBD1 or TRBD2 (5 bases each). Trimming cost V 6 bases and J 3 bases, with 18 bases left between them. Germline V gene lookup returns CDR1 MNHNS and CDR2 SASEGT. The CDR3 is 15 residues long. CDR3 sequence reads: CASSDLTGTDYEQYV. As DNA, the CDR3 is TGTGCCAGCAGCGACCTAACCGGGACGGACTACGAGCAGTACGTC.

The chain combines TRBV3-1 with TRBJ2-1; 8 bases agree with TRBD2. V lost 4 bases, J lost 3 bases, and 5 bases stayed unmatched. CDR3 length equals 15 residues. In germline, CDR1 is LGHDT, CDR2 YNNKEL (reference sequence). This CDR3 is CASSRTSGDYNEQFF. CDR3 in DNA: TGTGCCAGCAGCCGTACTAGCGGCGACTACAATGAGCAGTTCTTC.

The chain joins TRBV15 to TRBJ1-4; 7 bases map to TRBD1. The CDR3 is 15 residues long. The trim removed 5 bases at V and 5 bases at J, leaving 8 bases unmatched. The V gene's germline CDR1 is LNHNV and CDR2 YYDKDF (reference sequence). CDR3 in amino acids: CATSRDREVNEKLFF. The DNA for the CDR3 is TGTGCCACCAGCCGTGACAGGGAGGTGAATGAAAAACTGTTTTTT.

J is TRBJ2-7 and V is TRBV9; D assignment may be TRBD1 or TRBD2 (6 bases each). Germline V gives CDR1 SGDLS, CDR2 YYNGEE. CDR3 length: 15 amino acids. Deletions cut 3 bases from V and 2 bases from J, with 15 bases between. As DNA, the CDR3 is TGTGCCAGCAGCGCCTCCGGGGGCCCTCCCTACGAGCAGTACTTC. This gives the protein CASSASGGPPYEQYF.

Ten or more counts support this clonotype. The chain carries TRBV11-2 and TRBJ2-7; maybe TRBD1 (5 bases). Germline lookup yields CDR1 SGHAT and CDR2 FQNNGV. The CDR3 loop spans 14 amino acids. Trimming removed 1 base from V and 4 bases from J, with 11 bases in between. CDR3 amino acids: CASSLGTPFYEQYF. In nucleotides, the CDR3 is TGTGCCAGCAGCTTAGGGACACCTTTTTACGAGCAGTACTTC.

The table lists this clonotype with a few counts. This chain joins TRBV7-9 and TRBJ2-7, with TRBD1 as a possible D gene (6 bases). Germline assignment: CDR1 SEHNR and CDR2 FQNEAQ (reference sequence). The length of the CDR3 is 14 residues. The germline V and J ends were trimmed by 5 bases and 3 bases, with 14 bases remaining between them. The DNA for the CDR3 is TGTGCCAGCAGCCCTAGCATAGGGGGCTACGAGCAGTACGTC. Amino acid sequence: CASSPSIGGYEQYV.